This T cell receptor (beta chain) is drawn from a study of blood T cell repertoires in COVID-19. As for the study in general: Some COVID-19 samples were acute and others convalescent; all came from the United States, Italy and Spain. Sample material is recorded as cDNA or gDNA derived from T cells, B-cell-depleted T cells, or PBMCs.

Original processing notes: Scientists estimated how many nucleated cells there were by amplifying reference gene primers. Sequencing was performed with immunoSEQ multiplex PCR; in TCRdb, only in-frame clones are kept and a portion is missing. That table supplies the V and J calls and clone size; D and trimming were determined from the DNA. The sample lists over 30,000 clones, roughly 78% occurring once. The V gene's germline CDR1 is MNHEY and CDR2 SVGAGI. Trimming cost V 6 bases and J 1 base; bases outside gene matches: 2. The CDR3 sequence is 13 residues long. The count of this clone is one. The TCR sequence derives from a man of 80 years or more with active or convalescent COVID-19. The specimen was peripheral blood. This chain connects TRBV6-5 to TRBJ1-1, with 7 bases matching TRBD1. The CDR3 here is CASRTGANTEAFF. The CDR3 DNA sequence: TGTGCCAGCAGAACAGGGGCGAACACTGAAGCTTTCTTT.